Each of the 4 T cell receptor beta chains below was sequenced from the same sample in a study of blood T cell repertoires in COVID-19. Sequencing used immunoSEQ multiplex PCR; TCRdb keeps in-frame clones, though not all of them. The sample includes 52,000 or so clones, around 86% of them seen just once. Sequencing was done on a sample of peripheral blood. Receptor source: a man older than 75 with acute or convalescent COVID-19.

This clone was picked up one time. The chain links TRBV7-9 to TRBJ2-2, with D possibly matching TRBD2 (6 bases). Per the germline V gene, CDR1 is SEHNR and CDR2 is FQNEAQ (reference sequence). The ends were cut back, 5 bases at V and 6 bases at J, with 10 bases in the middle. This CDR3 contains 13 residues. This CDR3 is CASSPREAGELFF. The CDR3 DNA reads TGTGCCAGCAGCCCCAGGGAGGCCGGGGAGCTGTTTTTT.

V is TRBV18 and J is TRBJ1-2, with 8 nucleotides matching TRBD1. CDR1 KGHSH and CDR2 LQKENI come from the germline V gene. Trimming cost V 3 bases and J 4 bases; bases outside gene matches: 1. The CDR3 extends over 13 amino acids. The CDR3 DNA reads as TGTGCCAGCTCACCGGACAGGGTCTATGGCTACACCTTC. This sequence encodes CASSPDRVYGYTF. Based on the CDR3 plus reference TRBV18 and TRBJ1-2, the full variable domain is NAGVMQNPRHLVRRRGQEARLRCSPMKGHSHVYWYRQLPEEGLKFMVYLQKENIIDESGMPKERFSAEFPKEGPSILRIQQVVRGDSAAYFCASSPDRVYGYTFGSGTRLTVV.

CDR3 amino acids: CASSPQQGARETQYF. The CDR3 DNA sequence: TGTGCCAGCAGCCCCCAACAGGGGGCGCGGGAGACCCAGTACTTC. The chain employs TRBV7-2 and TRBJ2-5; 9 bases fit TRBD1. In germline, CDR1 is SGHTA, CDR2 FQGNSA. The CDR3 contains 15 residues. The ends lost 5 bases at V and 5 bases at J; junction bases unmatched: 9.

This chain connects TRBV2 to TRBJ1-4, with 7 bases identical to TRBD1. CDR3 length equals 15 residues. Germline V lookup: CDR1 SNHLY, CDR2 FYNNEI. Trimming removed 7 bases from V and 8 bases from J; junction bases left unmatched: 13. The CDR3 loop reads CASTITGTAKEKLFF. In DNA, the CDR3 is TGTGCCAGCACCATAACCGGGACAGCAAAAGAAAAACTGTTTTTT.